This T cell receptor beta chain stems from a study of blood T cell repertoires in COVID-19. Looking at the study overall: Spain, Italy and the United States supplied samples that represented acute and convalescent COVID-19.

Produced via immunoSEQ multiplex PCR; TCRdb's table is partial and in-frame only. The sample includes roughly 330,000 clones, 70% to 90% of them seen just once. Individuals drawn from 24 US areas were roughly 18 to 100 years old. Cohorts were assigned according to the clinical history that participants reported. With regard to this clone: Other DNA sequences in the sample encode the same CDR3.

CDR3 length equals 14 residues. CDR1 is SGHRS and CDR2 is YFSETQ in the germline V gene. The V gene end was trimmed by 1 base and the J gene end by 3 bases; junction bases not matched to a gene: 2. The sample was PBMCs or T cells enriched from blood (not recorded which). The sequence derives from a woman aged 30 to 39 who had recovered from COVID-19. The chain employs TRBV5-1 and TRBJ1-2, with 8 positions matching TRBD1. Written as DNA, the CDR3 is TGCGCCAGCAGCTTGCAGGGGGCGGACTATGGCTACACCTTC. As protein: CASSLQGADYGYTF. The full variable domain, its missing parts supplied by reference TRBV5-1 and TRBJ1-2, is KAGVTQTPRYLIKTRGQQVTLSCSPISGHRSVSWYQQTPGQGLQFLFEYFSETQRNKGNFPGRFSGRQFSNSRSEMNVSTLELGDSALYLCASSLQGADYGYTFGSGTRLTVV.